This T cell receptor (beta chain) was observed in a study of Ad26.COV2.S vaccination and SARS-CoV-2 variants. Study-level findings and limits: Considerable breadth of spike-specific CD8+ and CD4+ T cell responses has reportedly been documented following vaccination. Participants given vaccine showed non-spike TCR breadth similar to that of placebo recipients. Recipients given vaccine exceeded placebo recipients in spike-specific TCR breadth.

About this clone: What it binds is unknown.

Only in-frame clones appear in the TCRdb table, and some are missing; sequencing was by immunoSEQ multiplex PCR. The table has about 320,000 clones, 70% to 90% seen once. Germline V gene sequence: CDR1 KGHSH, CDR2 LQKENI. This CDR3 is built from 16 residues. The trim removed 4 bases at V and 2 bases at J, leaving 6 bases unmatched. As to treatment: 19 received Ad26.COV2.S at low or high dose, single or two shots; roughly 5 received placebo; per-sample allocation not given. At day 63 after the first vaccine or placebo injection, samples were drawn. A Boston donor was an adult aged 18-55 years. The receptor was derived from a person aged 18-60 years who received the Ad26.COV2.S COVID-19 vaccine or a placebo. The specimen comprised peripheral blood, sampled in a trial of Ad26.COV2.S vaccine versus placebo. V and J are TRBV18 and TRBJ2-7, with TRBD2 identical over 12 bases. CDR3 in amino acids: CASSRTSGILTYEQYF. CDR3 nucleotide sequence: TGTGCCAGCTCACGGACTAGCGGGATCCTTACCTACGAGCAGTACTTC.